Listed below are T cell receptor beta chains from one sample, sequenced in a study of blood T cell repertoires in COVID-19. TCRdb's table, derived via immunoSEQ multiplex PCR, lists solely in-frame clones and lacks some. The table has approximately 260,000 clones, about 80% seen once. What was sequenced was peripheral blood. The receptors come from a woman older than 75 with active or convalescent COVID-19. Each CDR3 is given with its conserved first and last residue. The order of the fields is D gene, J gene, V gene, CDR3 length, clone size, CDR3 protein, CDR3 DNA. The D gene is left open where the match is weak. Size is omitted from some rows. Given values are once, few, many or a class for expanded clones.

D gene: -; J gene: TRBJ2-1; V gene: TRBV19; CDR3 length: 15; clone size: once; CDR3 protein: CASRNSRSFYNEQFF; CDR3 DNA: TGTGCCAGTAGGAATTCGAGGAGTTTCTACAATGAGCAGTTCTTC
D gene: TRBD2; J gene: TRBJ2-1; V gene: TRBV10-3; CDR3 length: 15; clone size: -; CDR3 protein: CATRLAGARNNEQFF; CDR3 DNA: TGTGCCACCAGACTAGCGGGGGCCCGTAATAATGAGCAGTTCTTC
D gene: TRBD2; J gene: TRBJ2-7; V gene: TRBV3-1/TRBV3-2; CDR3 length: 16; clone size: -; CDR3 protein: CASSQDSGTTSYEQYF; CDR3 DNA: TGTGCCAGCAGCCAAGATTCCGGGACTACATCCTACGAGCAGTACTTC
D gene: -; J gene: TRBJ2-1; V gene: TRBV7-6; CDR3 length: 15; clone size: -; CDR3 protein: CASSLSGRGFDRQFF; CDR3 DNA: TGTGCCAGCAGCTTAAGTGGAAGGGGGTTCGATAGGCAGTTCTTC
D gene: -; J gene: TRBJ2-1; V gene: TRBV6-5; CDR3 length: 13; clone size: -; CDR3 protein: CASIGVKPNEQFF; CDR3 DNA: TGTGCCAGCATCGGGGTCAAGCCCAATGAGCAGTTCTTC
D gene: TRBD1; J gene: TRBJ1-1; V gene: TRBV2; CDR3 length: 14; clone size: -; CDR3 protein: CASSFDRGNTEAFF; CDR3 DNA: TGTGCCAGCAGCTTTGACAGGGGGAACACTGAAGCTTTCTTT
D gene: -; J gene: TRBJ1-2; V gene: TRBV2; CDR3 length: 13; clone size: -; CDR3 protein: CASSDSPNYGYTF; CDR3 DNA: TGTGCCAGCAGTGATAGTCCTAACTATGGCTACACCTTC
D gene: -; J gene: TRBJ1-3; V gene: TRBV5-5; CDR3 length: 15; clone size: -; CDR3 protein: CASGGGGSSGNTIYF; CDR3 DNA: TGTGCCAGCGGCGGGGGCGGGAGCTCTGGAAACACCATATATTTT
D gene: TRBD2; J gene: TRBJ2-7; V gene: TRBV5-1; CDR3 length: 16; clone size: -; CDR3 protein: CASSLGTSGRYYEQYF; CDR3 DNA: TGCGCCAGCAGCTTGGGTACTAGCGGGAGGTATTACGAGCAGTACTTC
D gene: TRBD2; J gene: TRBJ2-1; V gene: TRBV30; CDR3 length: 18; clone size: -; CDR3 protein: CAWKRGLAGGSSYNEQFF; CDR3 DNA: TGTGCCTGGAAGAGGGGACTAGCGGGGGGCAGCTCCTACAATGAGCAGTTCTTC
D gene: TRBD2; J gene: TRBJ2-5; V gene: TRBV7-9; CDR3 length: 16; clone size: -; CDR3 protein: CASSLALSGMGETQYF; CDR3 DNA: TGTGCCAGCAGCTTAGCGCTTAGCGGGATGGGGGAGACCCAGTACTTC